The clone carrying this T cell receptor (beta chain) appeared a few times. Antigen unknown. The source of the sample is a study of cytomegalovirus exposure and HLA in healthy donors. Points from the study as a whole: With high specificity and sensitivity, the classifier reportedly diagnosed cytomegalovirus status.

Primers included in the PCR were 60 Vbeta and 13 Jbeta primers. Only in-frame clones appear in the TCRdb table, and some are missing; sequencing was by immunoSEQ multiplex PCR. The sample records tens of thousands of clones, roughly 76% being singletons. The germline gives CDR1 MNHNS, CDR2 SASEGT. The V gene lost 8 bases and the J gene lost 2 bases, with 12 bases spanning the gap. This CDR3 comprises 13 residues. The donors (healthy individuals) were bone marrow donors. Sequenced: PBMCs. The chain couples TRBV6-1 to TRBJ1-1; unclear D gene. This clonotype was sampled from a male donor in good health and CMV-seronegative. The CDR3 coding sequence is TGTGCCAGCGAATCGAGGGTTAACACTGAAGCTTTCTTT. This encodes CASESRVNTEAFF.